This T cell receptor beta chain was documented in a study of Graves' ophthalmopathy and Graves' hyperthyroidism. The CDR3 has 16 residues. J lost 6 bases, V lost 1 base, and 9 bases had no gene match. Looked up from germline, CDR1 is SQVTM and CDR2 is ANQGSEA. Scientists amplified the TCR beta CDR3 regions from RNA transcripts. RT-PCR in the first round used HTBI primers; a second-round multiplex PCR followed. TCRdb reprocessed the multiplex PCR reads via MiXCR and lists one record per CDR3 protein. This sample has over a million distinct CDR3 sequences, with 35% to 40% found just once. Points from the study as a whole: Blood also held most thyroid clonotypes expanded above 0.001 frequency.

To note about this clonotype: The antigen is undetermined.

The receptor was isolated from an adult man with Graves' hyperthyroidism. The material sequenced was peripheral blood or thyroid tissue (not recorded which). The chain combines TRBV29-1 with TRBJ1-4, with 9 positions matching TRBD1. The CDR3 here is CSVEVKPGQGHEKLFF. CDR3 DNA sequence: TGCAGCGTTGAAGTAAAGCCGGGACAGGGTCATGAAAAACTGTTTTTT.